These 16 T cell receptor beta chains were sequenced from one sample in a study of blood T cell repertoires in COVID-19. Here immunoSEQ multiplex PCR was the method, and the copy in TCRdb shows in-frame clones only, minus some. The sample yields fewer than 85,000 clones, approximately 90% seen once. Sequenced sample: peripheral blood. The receptors come from a human donor in a cohort sampled during active COVID-19.

This rearrangement joins TRBV29-1 to TRBJ1-2; TRBD1 matches 7 bases. Germline assignment: CDR1 SQVTM and CDR2 ANQGSEA. The CDR3 is 12 residues long. Unmatched junction bases numbered 8, after V lost 7 bases and J lost 6 bases. The CDR3 DNA sequence: TGCAGCGGCCTGACAGGGAGCCATGGCTACACCTTC. Residues: CSGLTGSHGYTF.

The DNA of the CDR3 is TGTGCCAGCAGCCCCCGTCGAGGGGGTCAAGATCAGCCCCAGCATTTT. This codes for CASSPRRGGQDQPQHF. This chain uses TRBV4-2 with TRBJ1-5; a weak D match, TRBD1 (6 bases). Per the germline V gene, CDR1 is LGHNA and CDR2 is YNFKEQ. The V and J ends lost 4 bases and 5 bases respectively, with 18 bases between them. The CDR3 loop spans 16 amino acids.

The DNA of the CDR3 is TGTGCCAGCAGTGAAACACGCAACTATGGCTACACCTTC. Translation: CASSETRNYGYTF. This sequence joins TRBV6-1 and TRBJ1-2; D not resolved. The V and J ends lost 2 bases and 2 bases respectively, with 6 bases between them. The CDR3 length is 13 residues. Germline CDR1 MNHNS, CDR2 SASEGT.

This clone was counted a single time. This sequence joins TRBV12-5 and TRBJ2-1; 9 nucleotides align to TRBD2. The CDR3 consists of 15 residues. The J segment lost 7 bases and the V segment lost 6 bases, leaving 10 bases of the junction unmatched. The germline V gene encodes CDR1 LGHNT and CDR2 FRNRAP. The CDR3 reads CASGPRASGDNEQFF. The CDR3 bases are TGTGCTAGTGGCCCCAGGGCTAGCGGGGATAATGAGCAGTTCTTC. The full variable domain, with the rest looked up from reference TRBV12-5 and TRBJ2-1, is DARVTQTPRHKVTEMGQEVTMRCQPILGHNTVFWYRQTMMQGLELLAYFRNRAPLDDSGMPKDRFSAEMPDATLATLKIQPSEPRDSAVYFCASGPRASGDNEQFFGPGTRLTVL.

V usage is TRBV5-4 and J usage is TRBJ2-3; 8 bases align to TRBD1. The CDR3 spans 15 residues. Trimming took 4 bases from V and 9 from J; bases not matched to a gene: 13. Germline V gene data show CDR1 as SGHNT and CDR2 as YYREEE (reference sequence). The CDR3 DNA reads as TGTGCCAGCAGCCCGGGGACAGGCACCCGGGACACGCAGTATTTT. Protein product: CASSPGTGTRDTQYF.

The chain combines TRBV5-1 with TRBJ1-2; the match to TRBD1 covers 11 bases. V shed 0 bases and J 8 bases; nucleotides not matched to a gene: 6. Germline CDR1 SGHRS, CDR2 YFSETQ. CDR3 length: 15 residues. The CDR3 is CASSLVGQGAGGYTF. In DNA form, the CDR3 reads TGCGCCAGCAGCTTGGTAGGACAGGGGGCAGGCGGCTACACCTTC.

This clone was counted a single time. The V gene is TRBV15, the J gene TRBJ1-6; 7 bases align to TRBD1. The CDR3 contains 14 residues. Germline CDR1 LNHNV, CDR2 YYDKDF (reference sequence). V shed 3 bases, J shed 8 bases, and the junction held 4 bases outside the gene matches. The CDR3 region has the DNA TGTGCCACCAGCAGGGACAGGACGGATTCACCCCTCCACTTT. As protein: CATSRDRTDSPLHF. The full variable domain, completed using reference TRBV15 and TRBJ1-6, is DAMVIQNPRYQVTQFGKPVTLSCSQTLNHNVMYWYQQKSSQAPKLLFHYYDKDFNNEADTPDNFQSRRPNTSFCFLDIRSPGLGDTAMYLCATSRDRTDSPLHFGNGTRLTVT.

This clone was recorded a few times. V and J are TRBV2 and TRBJ1-5, with no clear D. V was trimmed by 6 bases and J by 4 bases, leaving 10 bases between them. Germline assignment: CDR1 SNHLY and CDR2 FYNNEI. This CDR3 comprises 13 residues. The CDR3 DNA sequence: TGTGCCAGCAGCACAGCAGAGAATCAGCCCCAGCATTTT. It specifies CASSTAENQPQHF.

This clone came up a few times. The V gene is TRBV10-3, the J gene TRBJ2-3; TRBD2 is a possible D gene (6 bases). The CDR3 consists of 16 residues. Trimming shortened V by 2 bases and J by 1 base, and 13 bases separated the two germline ends. The germline V gene has CDR1 ENHRY and CDR2 SYGVKD. The CDR3 nucleotides read TGTGCCATCAGTGAGGTTGGGGGGAGCGGCACAGATACGCAGTATTTT. The encoded protein is CAISEVGGSGTDTQYF.

CDR3 sequence: CASSLAGQNTEAFF. For the CDR3, the DNA is TGTGCCAGCAGCTTGGCCGGACAGAACACTGAAGCTTTCTTT. The rearrangement uses TRBV5-8 and TRBJ1-1; D perhaps matches TRBD1 (5 bases). The germline V gene has CDR1 SGHTS and CDR2 YDEGEE. The CDR3 extends over 14 amino acids. V was trimmed by 0 bases and J by 1 base, leaving 7 bases between them.

The chain uses TRBV10-3 and TRBJ1-1, with D possibly matching TRBD1 (6 bases). Germline CDR1 reads ENHRY; CDR2 reads SYGVKD. V gave up 8 bases and J gave up 0 bases, with 16 bases separating them. The CDR3 spans 15 residues. CDR3 sequence reads: CAIGLGQNMNTEAFF. CDR3 nucleotides: TGTGCCATCGGTTTAGGACAGAACATGAACACTGAAGCTTTCTTT.

V and J are TRBV18 and TRBJ2-7; no reliable D call. CDR3 length: 13 amino acids. The germline CDR1 and CDR2 sequences are KGHSH and LQKENI. Trimming stripped 3 bases from V and 2 bases from J, with 8 bases between. CDR3 sequence: CASSPLDTYEQYF. In nucleotides, the CDR3 is TGTGCCAGCTCACCCCTTGACACCTACGAGCAGTACTTC.

The chain joins TRBV5-1 to TRBJ2-1, with a tentative D call TRBD2 (5 bases). CDR1 SGHRS and CDR2 YFSETQ come from the germline V gene. CDR3 length equals 15 residues. The V end was cut by 4 bases, the J end by 4 bases, with 15 bases between. CDR3 DNA sequence: TGCGCCAGCAGCCTGGACGGGATAAGTTACAATGAGCAGTTCTTC. It encodes CASSLDGISYNEQFF.

In DNA form, the CDR3 reads TGTGCCAGCAGCGTATCAGCGGTGACGGCCTCTGGAAACACCATATATTTT. Protein sequence: CASSVSAVTASGNTIYF. The V call is TRBV9, the J call TRBJ1-3, with D hard to call. The CDR3 sequence is 17 residues long. Germline V gives CDR1 SGDLS, CDR2 YYNGEE. Trimming shortened V by 1 base and J by 0 bases, and 14 bases separated the two germline ends.

The chain joins TRBV12-5 to TRBJ1-6, with 7 bases lining up with TRBD1. The length of the CDR3 is 16 residues. The V gene's germline CDR1 is LGHNT and CDR2 FRNRAP. With 5 bases clipped from V and 3 bases from J, the junction kept 7 bases outside the gene matches. CDR3 sequence: CASGAGGSHYNSPLHF. In DNA, the CDR3 is TGTGCTAGTGGTGCAGGGGGGAGCCACTATAATTCACCCCTCCACTTT.

This clone was observed a handful of times. The V gene is TRBV28, the J gene TRBJ2-7; 7 bases map to TRBD1. CDR1 and CDR2 (germline): MDHEN, SYDVKM. The CDR3 runs to 15 residues. J gave up 5 bases and V 7 bases, and 14 bases lay outside the gene matches. CDR3: CASNLVKGAGHEQYF. The CDR3 bases are TGTGCCAGCAACCTTGTAAAGGGGGCGGGCCACGAGCAGTACTTC.